One TCR beta chain is described in this entry. Its specificity is unknown. V was cut by 0 bases and J by 5 bases, with 15 bases left in between. The CDR3 is 16 amino acids. CDR1 is SGDLS and CDR2 is YYNGEE in the germline V gene. Sequencing used immunoSEQ multiplex PCR; TCRdb keeps in-frame clones, though not all of them. The sample has about 2.1 million clones, 93% seen once. These data come from a study of shared clonotypes between healthy human individuals. Study overall: CD4 naive cells filled three plates per donor, CD4 memory three, CD8 naive two and CD8 memory one.

Overall study findings and caveats: Rarefaction curves obtained for sorted subsets showed sequencing incomplete despite large depth. Some clonotypes were shared by all four sorted-subset donors, while others were not shared. The non-shared ones had lower generation probabilities than the shared ones. Donor scarcity curtailed the genetic and exposure-history diversity represented herein.

Naive-designated CD8 cells lacked CD45RO, were positively enriched for CCR7, and omitted terminally differentiated effector memory CD45RA+ cells. Material for sequencing was naive CD8+ T cells from PBMCs. This rearrangement joins TRBV9 to TRBJ2-1; perhaps TRBD2 as D (5 bases). The receptor's source is a man in his late teens or twenties in good health. Some clones in this sample may be carry-over from other donors' samples. CDR3 amino acids: CASSVGQEDPNNEQFF. The CDR3 region has the DNA TGTGCCAGCAGCGTAGGGCAGGAGGACCCAAACAATGAGCAGTTCTTC. The full variable domain, with the rest looked up from reference TRBV9 and TRBJ2-1, is DSGVTQTPKHLITATGQRVTLRCSPRSGDLSVYWYQQSLDQGLQFLIQYYNGEERAKGNILERFSAQQFPDLHSELNLSSLELGDSALYFCASSVGQEDPNNEQFFGPGTRLTVL.